Below, one TCR beta chain is given with its context. Its antigen is as yet unknown. These data belong to a study of cytomegalovirus exposure and HLA in healthy donors. For the study at large: The early release's HLA-typed donors yielded some 85 million unique TCRs. Study-wide points: A later analysis reportedly found that, within productive TCRs, an Asian-associated ancestry cluster had fewer N-insertions than the mean observed across the roughly 670 donors. Later on, a genetic analysis was performed. It linked a missense variant in DCLRE1C with V- and J-gene trimming of TCR beta.

Trimming removed 6 bases from V and 2 bases from J, with 20 bases in between. Germline loops: CDR1 KGHSH, CDR2 LQKENI. CDR3 length equals 17 residues. Healthy bone marrow donors formed the donor group. Vbeta (60) and Jbeta (13) primers were used in the PCR. TCRdb's copy holds only in-frame clones and misses some; the assay was immunoSEQ multiplex PCR. The data contain approximately 180,000 clones, 65% to 80% of them singletons. This clonotype was obtained from a woman in her forties in good health and CMV-seronegative. Material: PBMCs. The chain uses TRBV18 and TRBJ1-5, with D perhaps matching TRBD1 (6 bases). The CDR3 reads CASSSPGGQVGNQPQHF. CDR3 nucleotides: TGTGCCAGCTCGAGTCCGGGGGGGCAGGTTGGCAATCAGCCCCAGCATTTT.